Listed here is a single TCR beta chain. TCRdb's table, derived via immunoSEQ multiplex PCR, lists solely in-frame clones and lacks some. The table records 85,000 to 120,000 clones, 65% to 75% of them present only once. The germline V and J ends were trimmed by 7 bases and 2 bases, with 8 bases remaining between them. This CDR3 has 12 residues. Looked up from germline, CDR1 is MDHEN and CDR2 is SYDVKM. The data belong to a study of blood T cell repertoires in COVID-19. Source material: peripheral blood. The chain recombines TRBV28 with TRBJ1-2; the D is unclear. The clonotype comes from a human donor with acute or convalescent COVID-19. The donor label of this sample is uncertain. CDR3 sequence: CASKSGNYGYTF. CDR3 nucleotide sequence: TGTGCCAGCAAGTCGGGGAACTATGGCTACACCTTC.